The 27 T cell receptor beta chains below come from one sample, sequenced in a study of T cell repertoires in cytomegalovirus infection. One entry per CDR3 protein results from TCRdb running MiXCR on the reads. Among around 440,000 distinct CDR3 sequences, about 11% were seen once, and the ten largest hold more than 8.5%. The sample was PBMCs. These receptors were obtained from a human donor in good health (CMV status not recorded). Some clones in this sample may be carry-over from other donors' samples.

A note on this clonotype: A much more abundant neighbour one base away suggests this may be a read error. The chain has TRBV6-5 and TRBJ2-1, with D possibly called TRBD1 or TRBD2 (6 bases each). CDR3 length: 16 residues. CDR1 and CDR2 from the germline V gene are MNHEY and SVGAGI. CDR3 loop: CASGYSWGASTNEQFF. CDR3 bases: TGTGCCAGCGGTTACTCGTGGGGGGCCTCGACCAATGAGCAGTTCTTC.

A few counts support this clonotype. CDR3 amino acids: CSALRQGVYEQYF. CDR3 nucleotides: TGCAGCGCTCTCAGACAGGGGGTCTACGAGCAGTACTTC. The chain links TRBV29-1 to TRBJ2-7, with 9 positions matching TRBD1. V shed 7 bases and J 3 bases; nucleotides not matched to a gene: 7. Germline assignment: CDR1 SQVTM and CDR2 ANQGSEA. This CDR3 contains 13 residues.

This chain links TRBV29-1 with TRBJ2-7, with TRBD1 matching over 10 bases. The length of the CDR3 is 13 residues. The V segment lost 8 bases and the J segment 6 bases; nucleotides outside the gene matches: 10. Per germline, CDR1 SQVTM and CDR2 ANQGSEA. CDR3: CSIEGGQGGEQYF. The CDR3 coding sequence is TGCAGCATCGAAGGAGGACAGGGGGGCGAGCAGTACTTC.

This clonotype was observed at least ten times. The chain has TRBV7-2 and TRBJ2-1, with 8 nucleotides matching TRBD2. The V segment lost 4 bases and the J segment 9 bases; nucleotides outside the gene matches: 8. Germline-derived CDR1 and CDR2 are SGHTA and FQGNSA. This CDR3 contains 14 residues. Here the CDR3 DNA reads TGTGCCAGCAGCTCACAAGCGGGAGATCTTGAGCAGTTCTTC. Protein: CASSSQAGDLEQFF.

This chain connects TRBV10-3 to TRBJ2-7, with a weak D call TRBD1 (6 bases). The CDR3 is 13 amino acids. Trimming took off 6 bases at V and 0 bases at J, with 9 bases between the two ends. Germline V gene lookup returns CDR1 ENHRY and CDR2 SYGVKD. The CDR3 nucleotides read TGTGCCATCAGGTTGACAGGCTCCTACGAGCAGTACTTC. This encodes CAIRLTGSYEQYF.

The chain uses TRBV19 and TRBJ2-7; D might be TRBD2 (6 bases). Germline values: CDR1 LNHDA, CDR2 SQIVND (reference sequence). V was clipped by 5 bases and J by 4 bases, with 18 bases between them. The CDR3 extends over 15 amino acids. The CDR3 loop is CASSPMGLAPYEQYF. The DNA of the CDR3 is TGTGCCAGTAGTCCTATGGGACTGGCTCCTTACGAGCAGTACTTC.

Many counts were recorded for this clonotype. The V and J genes are TRBV12-3 or TRBV12-4 and TRBJ1-5, with 9 nucleotides matching TRBD1. The CDR3 totals 16 residues. Trimming at V came to 3 bases and at J to 1 base, leaving 4 bases not matched to a gene. CDR3 region: CASSFTGGWSNQPQHF. The CDR3 coding sequence is TGTGCCAGCAGTTTTACAGGGGGCTGGAGCAATCAGCCCCAGCATTTT.

This clonotype was recorded at least ten times. This rearrangement joins TRBV7-2 to TRBJ2-7; D possibly corresponds to TRBD2 (6 bases). The CDR3 consists of 14 residues. V was shortened by 5 bases and J by 0 bases, with 11 bases between the two germline ends. CDR1 and CDR2 from the germline V gene are SGHTA and FQGNSA. The DNA of the CDR3 is TGTGCCAGCAGCCCCCGACTAGTCTCCTACGAGCAGTACTTC. Its translation: CASSPRLVSYEQYF.

The rearrangement links TRBV12-3 or TRBV12-4 to TRBJ2-5, with 7 bases aligning to TRBD1. Trimming took 8 bases from V and 7 from J; bases not matched to a gene: 7. CDR3 length equals 12 residues. CDR3 nucleotide sequence: TGTGCCAGCTTGACAGGGACCGGGACCCAGTACTTC. Residues: CASLTGTGTQYF.

This clonotype was seen more than once but under ten times. The chain combines TRBV12-3 or TRBV12-4 with TRBJ2-7; 7 bases align to TRBD1. V lost 3 bases and J lost 1; bases outside the gene matches: 12. CDR3 length: 17 residues. CDR3 sequence (DNA): TGTGCCAGCAGTTTGGGACAGTCGATCGGCGCATCCTACGAGCAGTACTTC. Protein: CASSLGQSIGASYEQYF.

This clonotype showed up many times. The gene calls are TRBV11-2 and TRBJ2-3, with 8 bases that match TRBD1. Germline CDR1 is SGHAT and CDR2 is FQNNGV. The CDR3 spans 15 residues. V dropped 5 bases and J dropped 7; count of bases not matched to a gene: 11. The CDR3 is CASSTSRDRFYTQYF. The CDR3 bases are TGTGCCAGCAGCACGTCCCGGGACAGGTTCTATACGCAGTATTTT.

The table lists this clonotype with a few counts. This chain joins TRBV9 and TRBJ2-1, with 7 positions matching TRBD1. Looked up from germline, CDR1 is SGDLS and CDR2 is YYNGEE. The CDR3 loop spans 14 amino acids. V lost 3 bases, J lost 1 base, and 1 base stayed unmatched. The CDR3 region is CASSEGASYNEQFF. CDR3 sequence (DNA): TGTGCCAGCAGCGAGGGGGCGTCCTACAATGAGCAGTTCTTC.

This clonotype was observed many times. V usage is TRBV2 and J usage is TRBJ2-5, with TRBD1 identical over 10 bases. V gave up 5 bases and J gave up 5 bases; unmatched junction bases: 11. Germline CDR1 and CDR2: SNHLY and FYNNEI. The CDR3 has 16 residues. CDR3 residues: CASSPRGTGAGETQYF. CDR3 DNA sequence: TGTGCCAGCAGTCCGAGGGGGACAGGGGCGGGCGAGACCCAGTACTTC.

This clonotype has at least ten counts. The V and J genes are TRBV19 and TRBJ2-6; TRBD1 matches at 10 bases. The CDR3 is 19 residues long. V trimming: 2 bases; J trimming: 2 bases; junction bases outside the gene matches: 9. The V gene's germline CDR1 is LNHDA and CDR2 SQIVND (reference sequence). The CDR3 is CASSIKRDRGRAGANVLTF. In DNA, the CDR3 is TGTGCCAGTAGTATAAAAAGAGACAGGGGGCGAGCTGGGGCCAACGTCCTGACTTTC.

The V call is TRBV14, the J call TRBJ1-1; no clear D. The CDR3 runs 17 residues. V gave up 1 base and J gave up 0 bases, with 15 bases separating them. Germline V lookup: CDR1 SGHDN, CDR2 FVKESK. The CDR3 reads CASSQGWGLGMNTEAFF. The CDR3 DNA follows: TGTGCCAGCAGCCAAGGTTGGGGTTTGGGGATGAACACTGAAGCTTTCTTT.

This clonotype was observed at least ten times. This chain links TRBV6-1 with TRBJ2-1, with D possibly TRBD1 on 6 matching bases. The germline V gene has CDR1 MNHNS and CDR2 SASEGT. V was trimmed by 8 bases and J by 9 bases, leaving 14 bases between them. CDR3 length: 12 amino acids. Here the CDR3 reads CASDRLPGEQFF. CDR3 DNA: TGTGCCAGCGACAGGTTACCTGGTGAGCAGTTCTTC.

This clonotype was seen many times. This sequence joins TRBV7-8 and TRBJ2-2; D unresolved. This CDR3 has 14 residues. Germline CDR1 reads SGHVS; CDR2 reads FQNEAQ. The V end lost 11 bases, the J end lost 5 bases, and 18 bases lay between the germline ends. DNA of the CDR3: TGTGCCGGTTCGGGCCCGCTCGTTACCGGGGAGCTGTTTTTT. Encoded protein: CAGSGPLVTGELFF.

In its sample, this clonotype was seen many times. The chain employs TRBV5-1 and TRBJ1-6; TRBD1 aligns across 10 bases. The CDR3 spans 17 residues. The J segment lost 7 bases and the V segment lost 1 base, leaving 8 bases of the junction unmatched. From germline, CDR1 is SGHRS and CDR2 YFSETQ. The CDR3 DNA reads TGCGCCAGCAGCTTGACGGGACAGGGGATTGGGAATTCACCCCTCCACTTT. Translated: CASSLTGQGIGNSPLHF.

This clonotype was counted between two and nine times. The chain carries TRBV15 and TRBJ1-1; 7 bases map to TRBD1. Germline CDR1 LNHNV, CDR2 YYDKDF (reference sequence). The CDR3 consists of 15 residues. With 1 base clipped from V and 5 bases from J, the junction kept 7 bases outside the gene matches. In nucleotides, the CDR3 is TGTGCCACCAGCAGAGCTATAACAGGGGAGACTGAAGCTTTCTTT. The encoded protein is CATSRAITGETEAFF.

This clonotype appeared many times. V is TRBV6-1 and J is TRBJ2-7; 8 nucleotides agree with TRBD1. V was pared by 1 base and J by 4 bases, with 9 bases of the junction left unmatched. The CDR3 has 16 residues. Germline values: CDR1 MNHNS, CDR2 SASEGT. DNA for the CDR3: TGTGCCAGCAGTGAAGGGTTGGGACAGGCGGGGTACGAGCAGTACTTC. Translating it yields CASSEGLGQAGYEQYF.

This chain links TRBV29-1 with TRBJ2-3, with D possibly matching TRBD1 (6 bases). CDR3 length equals 15 residues. Trimming removed 3 bases from V and 3 bases from J, with 16 bases in between. The V gene's germline CDR1 is SQVTM and CDR2 ANQGSEA. The CDR3 bases are TGCAGCGTTGATACAGGGCTGGGAGTGACAGATACGCAGTATTTT. This translates into CSVDTGLGVTDTQYF.

This clonotype came up many times. The chain combines TRBV20-1 with TRBJ1-1; D perhaps matches TRBD1 (5 bases). Per germline, CDR1 DFQATT and CDR2 SNEGSKA (reference sequence). V shed 3 bases and J shed 6 bases, with 14 bases lying between them. This CDR3 spans 13 amino acids. CDR3 in amino acids: CSARGTGIPEAFF. CDR3 sequence (DNA): TGCAGTGCTAGGGGGACGGGCATACCTGAAGCTTTCTTT.

This clonotype was detected ten times or more. The CDR3: CASSQRIPGQGSYNEQFF. As DNA, the CDR3 is TGCGCCAGCAGCCAAAGGATCCCGGGACAGGGGTCCTACAATGAGCAGTTCTTC. This sequence joins TRBV4-1 and TRBJ2-1, with TRBD1 matching over 10 bases. The V segment lost 2 bases and the J segment 1 base; nucleotides outside the gene matches: 8. The CDR3 length is 18 residues. Germline V CDR1 and CDR2: MGHRA, YSYEKL.

This clonotype was observed at least ten times. The chain joins TRBV20-1 to TRBJ2-7; 8 bases are a match to TRBD2. The CDR3 extends over 14 amino acids. Germline V gene data show CDR1 as DFQATT and CDR2 as SNEGSKA (reference sequence). J gave up 1 base and V 6 bases, and 8 bases lay outside the gene matches. DNA of the CDR3: TGCAGTGCAGAACTAGCGGCCCCTTCCTACGAGCAGTACTTC. As protein: CSAELAAPSYEQYF.

There are a few counts of this clonotype. The chain is built from TRBV5-1 and TRBJ1-1; tentative D call: TRBD1 (6 bases). V lost 2 bases, J lost 3 bases, and 14 bases lay in between. The CDR3 extends over 15 amino acids. The germline CDR1 and CDR2 sequences are SGHRS and YFSETQ. Here the CDR3 reads CASSFKQGLYTEAFF. The CDR3 DNA follows: TGCGCCAGCAGCTTTAAACAGGGATTATACACTGAAGCTTTCTTT.

The chain recombines TRBV7-9 with TRBJ2-1; maybe TRBD2 (5 bases). This CDR3 is 16 amino acids long. The germline CDR1 and CDR2 sequences are SEHNR and FQNEAQ (reference sequence). V lost 0 bases and J 8 bases, leaving 17 bases between the germline ends. CDR3 DNA: TGTGCCAGCAGCTTAGCGCTGAGCGGAGTAGGCGATGAGCAGTTCTTC. Protein sequence: CASSLALSGVGDEQFF.

This clonotype was seen at least ten times. The chain joins TRBV10-3 to TRBJ1-2; no definite D call. CDR3 length equals 14 residues. CDR1 ENHRY and CDR2 SYGVKD come from the germline V gene. V was pared by 3 bases and J by 2 bases, with 10 bases between. CDR3 bases: TGTGCCATCAGTGAAGCGGGGAAGAACTATGGCTACACCTTC. Its protein is CAISEAGKNYGYTF.